This T cell receptor beta chain stems from a study of shared clonotypes between healthy human individuals. The CDR3 consists of 13 residues. V lost 2 bases, J lost 7 bases, and 12 bases lay in between. CDR1 SEHNR and CDR2 FQNEAQ come from the germline V gene (reference sequence). Partitioning of CD4+ cells yielded a CD45RA+ naive subset and a CD45RA-negative memory subset. Clones were sequenced by immunoSEQ multiplex PCR, and TCRdb holds only the in-frame ones, with some missing. The sample has over a million clones, roughly 96% seen once. The TCR comes from a man aged 30 to 45 in good health. The source material was naive CD4+ T cells sorted from blood. Subset reported: CD45RA+ positively selected. The genes are TRBV7-9 and TRBJ2-7, with D maybe TRBD1 (6 bases). CDR3 sequence reads: CASSLYTGREQYF. CDR3 DNA: TGTGCCAGCAGCTTATACACAGGGCGGGAGCAGTACTTC.